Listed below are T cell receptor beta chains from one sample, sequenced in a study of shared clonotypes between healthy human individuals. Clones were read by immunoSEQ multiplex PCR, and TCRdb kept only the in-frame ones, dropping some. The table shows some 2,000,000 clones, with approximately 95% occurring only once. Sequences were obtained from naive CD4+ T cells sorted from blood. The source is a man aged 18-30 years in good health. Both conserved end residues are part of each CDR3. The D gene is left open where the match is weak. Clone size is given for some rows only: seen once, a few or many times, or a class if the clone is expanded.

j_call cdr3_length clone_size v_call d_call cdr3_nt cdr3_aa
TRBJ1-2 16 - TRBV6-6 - TGTGCCAGCAGTTACGGATCACGGACAGCGAACTATGGCTACACCTTC CASSYGSRTANYGYTF
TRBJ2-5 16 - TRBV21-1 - TGTGCCAGCAGCAAAGCGGCTAGCGGATACCAAGAGACCCAGTACTTC CASSKAASGYQETQYF
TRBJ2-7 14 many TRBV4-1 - TGCGCCAGCAGCCAAGACAGGGGAATCTACGAGCAGTACTTC CASSQDRGIYEQYF
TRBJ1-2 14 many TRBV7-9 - TGTGCCAGCAGCTTAGTCGGGTCAGACTATGGCTACACCTTC CASSLVGSDYGYTF
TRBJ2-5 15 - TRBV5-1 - TGCGCCAGCAGCTTGGGAGCAGGGGAGTGGGAGACCCAGTACTTC CASSLGAGEWETQYF
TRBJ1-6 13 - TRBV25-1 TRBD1 TGTGCCAGCACCAGGGGGGATGTCTCACCCCTCCACTTT CASTRGDVSPLHF
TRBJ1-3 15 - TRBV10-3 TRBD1 TGTGCCATCGGAGACAGGGGCTCCTCTGGAAACACCATATATTTT CAIGDRGSSGNTIYF
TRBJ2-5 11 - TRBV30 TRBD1 TGTGCCTATTCAGGGGGCGAGTCCCAGTACTTC CAYSGGESQYF
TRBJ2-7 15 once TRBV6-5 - TGTGCCAGCAGTTACTCGACAGGCCGGACCTACGAGCAGTACTTC CASSYSTGRTYEQYF
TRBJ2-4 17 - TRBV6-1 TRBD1 TGTGCCAGCAGTGATGTTTGGACAGGGCTAGCCAAAAACATTCAGTACTTC CASSDVWTGLAKNIQYF
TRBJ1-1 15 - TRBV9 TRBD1 TGTGCCAGCAGCCCACCGACAGGGGGCCTCACTGAAGCTTTCTTT CASSPPTGGLTEAFF
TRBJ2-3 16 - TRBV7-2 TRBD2 TGTGCCAGCAGCTTAGTGTTTGGACTAGCGCAAGATACGCAGTATTTT CASSLVFGLAQDTQYF
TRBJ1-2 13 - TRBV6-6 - TGTGCCAGCAGTCTTACCGGGGACACCAACTACACCTTC CASSLTGDTNYTF
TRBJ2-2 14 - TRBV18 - TGTGCCAGCTCACCACCGACTGCGACCGCGGAGCTGTTTTTT CASSPPTATAELFF
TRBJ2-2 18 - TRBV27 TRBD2 TGTGCCAGCATCATTAAGGGGACTAGCGGCCTGCGGACCGGGGAGCTGTTTTTT CASIIKGTSGLRTGELFF
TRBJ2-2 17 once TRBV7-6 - TGTGCCAGCAGCGCCGGGTCCGGGGGTCTAGTCACCGGGGAGCTGTTTTTT CASSAGSGGLVTGELFF
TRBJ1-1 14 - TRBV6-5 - TGTGCCAGCAGCCCCACCCGGGTAGACACTGAAGCTTTCTTT CASSPTRVDTEAFF
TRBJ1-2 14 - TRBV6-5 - TGTGCCAGCAGCCCCGCCGAAGGATTCTATGGCTACACCTTC CASSPAEGFYGYTF
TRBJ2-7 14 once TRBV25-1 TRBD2 TGTGCCAGCAGTCTGTCTAGCGGGGGGGCCGAGCAGTACTTC CASSLSSGGAEQYF
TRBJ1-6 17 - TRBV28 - TGTGCCAGCACCCTAGGGGAGACGGTCTCCTATAATTCACCCCTCCACTTT CASTLGETVSYNSPLHF
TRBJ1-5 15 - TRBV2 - TGTGCCAGCAGCGCAATCGTGGTGACCAATCAGCCCCAGCATTTT CASSAIVVTNQPQHF
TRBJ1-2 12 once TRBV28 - TGTGCCGGCCAGGGAACTAGGAGTGGCTACACCTTC CAGQGTRSGYTF
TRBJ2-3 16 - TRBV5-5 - TGTGCCAGCAGCCGGGTGGGGGGCCCTAGCACAGATACGCAGTATTTT CASSRVGGPSTDTQYF
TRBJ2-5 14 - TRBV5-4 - TGTGCCAGCAGCTTGGATAAGGGGTATGAGACCCAGTACTTC CASSLDKGYETQYF
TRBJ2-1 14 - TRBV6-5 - TGTGCCAGCAGTACAGGGACGGTCCACAATGAGCAGTTCTTC CASSTGTVHNEQFF
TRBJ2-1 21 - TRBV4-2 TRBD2 TGTGCCAGCAGCCAAGGACTGACTAGCGGGATTAAGATTTACTCCTACAATGAGCAGTTCTTC CASSQGLTSGIKIYSYNEQFF